A selection of T cell receptor beta chains follows, all from one sample in a study of OX40 agonist ivuxolimab in advanced cancers. TCRdb's copy holds only in-frame clones and misses some; the assay was immunoSEQ multiplex PCR. The data hold fewer than 85,000 clones, with approximately 87% observed a single time. Here the sequenced sample was CD4+ or CD8+ T cells sorted from blood, taken in a trial of the OX40 agonist ivuxolimab. These receptors came from an adult with an advanced solid tumor such as melanoma, head and neck, liver or kidney cancer. Both conserved end residues are part of each CDR3. D genes are given only for firm matches. Size tells how often a clone was seen (once, few, many) or the class of an expanded clone, and some rows leave it out.

j_call d_call clone_size v_call cdr3_aa cdr3_nt
TRBJ1-2 TRBD1 few TRBV7-8 CASSLDKGQGYF TGTGCCAGCAGCTTAGACAAGGGACAGGGATACTTC
TRBJ2-7 TRBD1 - TRBV27 CASSAKGQGAYEQYF TGTGCCAGCAGTGCAAAGGGACAGGGGGCCTACGAGCAGTACTTC
TRBJ2-7 - once TRBV5-6 CASSQGPSWGYEQYF TGTGCCAGCAGCCAGGGACCTAGCTGGGGCTACGAGCAGTACTTC
TRBJ1-1 - few TRBV5-1 CASSLSPGADTEAFF TGCGCCAGCAGCTTGTCCCCGGGGGCAGATACTGAAGCTTTCTTT
TRBJ2-2 TRBD1 - TRBV5-1 CASSWIDRDTGELFF TGCGCCAGCAGCTGGATCGACAGGGACACCGGGGAGCTGTTTTTT
TRBJ1-1 - - TRBV6-1 CASSERAGRAFF TGTGCCAGCAGTGAGCGGGCAGGGAGGGCTTTCTTT
TRBJ1-1 - - TRBV7-9 CASSLWGNTEAFF TGTGCCAGCAGCTTATGGGGGAACACTGAAGCTTTCTTT
TRBJ1-6 - few TRBV4-2 CASSQGRRSSPLHF TGTGCCAGCAGCCAAGGTCGCAGGTCATCACCCCTCCACTTT
TRBJ1-2 - - TRBV7-2 CASSLAQRVPYYGYTF TGTGCCAGCAGCTTAGCGCAACGGGTTCCTTACTATGGCTACACCTTC
TRBJ2-3 TRBD2 - TRBV14 CASSPPGLAGGHRGYF TGTGCCAGCAGCCCGCCGGGACTAGCGGGAGGCCATCGTGGGTATTTT
TRBJ1-5 TRBD1 - TRBV27 CATRPSTGGNQPQHF TGTGCCACCCGTCCGTCTACAGGGGGCAATCAGCCCCAGCATTTT
TRBJ1-2 TRBD1 - TRBV19 CASSSGTGGERGYTF TGTGCCAGTAGTTCCGGGACAGGGGGCGAGAGGGGCTACACCTTC
TRBJ1-2 - - TRBV6-4 CASSGEGRMRDYGYTF TGTGCCAGCAGTGGTGAGGGGAGGATGAGGGACTATGGCTACACCTTC
TRBJ2-7 - - TRBV27 CASSSQTAVYEQYF TGTGCCAGCAGTTCGCAGACAGCCGTGTACGAGCAGTACTTC
TRBJ2-7 TRBD2 once TRBV2 CASSERSGGRYFYEQYF TGTGCCAGCAGTGAAAGGTCGGGCGGGAGGTACTTCTACGAGCAGTACTTC
TRBJ2-2 - - TRBV5-6 CASSLAGTAGELFF TGTGCCAGCAGCTTGGCAGGGACCGCCGGGGAGCTGTTTTTT
TRBJ1-1 - - TRBV7-9 CASTRGEGTEAFF TGTGCCAGCACCAGAGGGGAAGGGACTGAAGCTTTCTTT
TRBJ2-2 - - TRBV7-3 CASSLGGYTGELFF TGTGCCAGCAGCTTAGGGGGTTACACCGGGGAGCTGTTTTTT
TRBJ2-7 - - TRBV7-9 CASSSNRGGHRRTYEQYF TGTGCCAGCAGCTCAAATAGGGGGGGACACCGAAGGACCTACGAGCAGTACTTC
TRBJ1-2 TRBD1 - TRBV19 CASSTLRTGPFSGYTF TGTGCCAGTAGTACCCTTCGGACAGGGCCTTTTAGTGGCTACACCTTC
TRBJ2-2 - - TRBV7-9 CASSFAAGSNTGELFF TGTGCCAGCAGCTTTGCTGCGGGCTCGAACACCGGGGAGCTGTTTTTT
TRBJ2-3 - - TRBV28 CATQTSTDTQYF TGTGCCACCCAAACCTCCACAGATACGCAGTATTTT